The rows below give T cell receptor beta chains drawn from one sample of a study of T cell repertoires in cytomegalovirus infection. Their antigens remain unidentified. In TCRdb, the reads were re-called with MiXCR into one record per CDR3 protein. This table has approximately 220,000 distinct CDR3 sequences, 35% to 40% appearing once. The material sequenced was CD8+ T cells from cultured PBMCs, taken from culture after CMV antigen stimulation. The receptors stem from a human donor in good health (CMV status not recorded). Some clones in this sample may be carry-over from other donors' samples. Each CDR3 is given with its conserved first and last residue.

CDR3 protein	V gene
CSARTGDTGELFF	TRBV20-1
CSVAAGGHQPQHF	TRBV20-1
CASSLRSGRWAEQYF	TRBV27
CASSLGVGGYEQYF	TRBV5-1
CASSPTNARWGGKLFF	TRBV7-8
CASSLGEEDTDTQYF	TRBV7-3
CATSPRVSLGHGYTF	TRBV15
CATQNTRASYEQYF	TRBV3-1
CASSQDPSSGRANEQFF	TRBV4-2
CASSLRDRGPGANVLTF	TRBV27
CASSPWTGPLNEQFF	TRBV12-3/TRBV12-4
CASSFEGGNEKLFF	TRBV7-9
CASSLDVDRGMETQYF	TRBV7-9
CASTRQGAEPQHF	TRBV28
CASSEIGGDYGYTF	TRBV25-1
CASSFKRLTQEQFF	TRBV12-3/TRBV12-4
CASWGTVYEQYF	TRBV2
CASSFSAGENSYEQYF	TRBV27
CASSLAPGRGLNYGYTF	TRBV7-9
CASSTPGLAGPRGSEQYF	TRBV7-8
CASSQRVLASTQYF	TRBV14
CASSPRVSRRFTSGSLYEQYF	TRBV7-9
CASSFSVGETQYF	TRBV27
CASSEYSGGSYNEQFF	TRBV2
CASSIGGPEQFF	TRBV19
CSAQYPGSGNTIYF	TRBV20-1
CASSLTKLNTGELFF	TRBV7-6
CASSSPLSGGPPYEQYF	TRBV11-2
CASSATGTNQPQHF	TRBV9
CASSLSPLIRGSKSNTEAFF	TRBV12-3/TRBV12-4
CAWSGGTDYNEQFF	TRBV30
CSAPQADRAYITEAFF	TRBV20-1
CASSLSGGYNEQFF	TRBV27
CASRPLGQQETQYF	TRBV27
CAISPTSGRTEQYF	TRBV10-3
CASSSQRGGRETQYF	TRBV27
CARTEDNPKTGELFF	TRBV6-1
CASSRSGTNEQYF	TRBV4-1
CSVVGTDTQYF	TRBV29-1
CASSFVGPADTQYF	TRBV12-3/TRBV12-4
CASSLTAGLQFF	TRBV27
CASSPGQGWDTEAFF	TRBV5-1
CASSRTVLSSYNSPLHF	TRBV6-6
CASSIGLASNEQFF	TRBV19
CASSRGQGVAEAFF	TRBV4-1
CASSQDPDTSRTEAFF	TRBV4-1
CASSLIGTGGDYGYTF	TRBV11-2
CASSAPQQGADGYTF	TRBV25-1
CASSYRGAAGGYNEQFF	TRBV12-3/TRBV12-4